The 23 T cell receptor beta chains below were found in one sample sequenced in a study of blood T cell repertoires in COVID-19. Some clones are missing from TCRdb's copy, which holds only in-frame ones; the method was immunoSEQ multiplex PCR. The sample consists of roughly 30,000 clones, 80% to 95% of them appearing once. The sample comprised peripheral blood. These receptors were collected from a man in his sixties with acute or convalescent COVID-19.

CDR3 residues: CASSYSKAGGRNEQFF. In DNA, the CDR3 is TGTGCCAGCAGTTACTCGAAGGCGGGAGGAAGGAATGAGCAGTTCTTC. This chain connects TRBV6-5 to TRBJ2-1, with 8 nucleotides matching TRBD2. V trimming: 0 bases; J trimming: 7 bases; junction bases outside the gene matches: 8. The CDR3 has 16 amino acids. The germline gives CDR1 MNHEY, CDR2 SVGAGI.

This clone has only one observation. The gene calls are TRBV6-5 and TRBJ1-1; TRBD1 matches 9 bases. Germline values: CDR1 MNHEY, CDR2 SVGAGI. This CDR3 spans 15 amino acids. The V and J ends lost 6 bases and 1 base, in that order; junction bases with no gene match: 6. The CDR3 reads CASSLTDRGNTEAFF. CDR3 sequence (DNA): TGTGCCAGCAGCCTTACGGACAGGGGGAACACTGAAGCTTTCTTT.

V gene TRBV24-1 combines with J gene TRBJ2-2; possibly TRBD1 for D (5 bases). Germline V gene lookup returns CDR1 KGHDR and CDR2 SFDVKD. CDR3 size: 16 residues. V lost 3 bases to trimming and J lost 2 bases, with 12 bases between them. The DNA for the CDR3 is TGTGCCACCAGTGATGACAGTGGTAGAAACACCGGGGAGCTGTTTTTT. As protein: CATSDDSGRNTGELFF.

V is TRBV11-3 and J is TRBJ2-1, with 14 bases aligning to TRBD2. In germline, CDR1 is SGHNT, CDR2 YENEEA. The CDR3 runs to 15 residues. V shed 2 bases and J 8 bases; nucleotides not matched to a gene: 2. The CDR3 nucleotides are TGTGCCAGCAGCTTAACGGGACTAGCGGGAGATGAGCAGTTCTTC. Translated: CASSLTGLAGDEQFF. The full variable domain, with the rest looked up from reference TRBV11-3 and TRBJ2-1, is EAGVVQSPRYKIIEKKQPVAFWCNPISGHNTLYWYLQNLGQGPELLIRYENEEAVDDSQLPKDRFSAERLKGVDSTLKIQPAELGDSAVYLCASSLTGLAGDEQFFGPGTRLTVL.

The chain uses TRBV7-9 and TRBJ1-2; the match to TRBD1 covers 9 bases. V shed 3 bases, J shed 6 bases, and the junction held 8 bases outside the gene matches. Per the germline V gene, CDR1 is SEHNR and CDR2 is FQNEAQ (reference sequence). There are 15 residues in the CDR3. The DNA for the CDR3 is TGTGCCAGCAGCTTGTTGACAGGGGGAAGGGATGGCTACACCTTC. Translating it yields CASSLLTGGRDGYTF.

This clone was picked up one time. The chain carries TRBV7-2 and TRBJ2-5, with TRBD2 identical over 7 bases. The CDR3 runs to 12 residues. Germline loops: CDR1 SGHTA, CDR2 FQGNSA. The V gene end was trimmed by 5 bases and the J gene end by 5 bases; junction bases not matched to a gene: 2. The CDR3 DNA reads as TGTGCCAGCAGCCGGACTAGGGAGACCCAGTACTTC. Encoded protein: CASSRTRETQYF. The full variable domain, its missing parts supplied by reference TRBV7-2 and TRBJ2-5, is GAGVSQSPSNKVTEKGKDVELRCDPISGHTALYWYRQSLGQGLEFLIYFQGNSAPDKSGLPSDRFSAERTGGSVSTLTIQRTQQEDSAVYLCASSRTRETQYFGPGTRLLVL.

The rearrangement uses TRBV6-6 and TRBJ2-1; 7 nucleotides align to TRBD2. CDR1 and CDR2 (germline): MNHNY, SVGAGI (reference sequence). V lost 7 bases, J lost 6 bases, and 15 bases stayed unmatched. The CDR3 runs to 16 residues. CDR3 region: CASTSGEGVTGNEQFF. CDR3 bases: TGTGCCAGCACCTCGGGGGAGGGAGTGACGGGCAATGAGCAGTTCTTC.

The chain has TRBV7-2 and TRBJ2-3; no definite D call. Germline CDR1 SGHTA, CDR2 FQGNSA. The V end lost 5 bases, the J end lost 2 bases, and 14 bases lay between the germline ends. The CDR3 length is 15 residues. CDR3 sequence (DNA): TGTGCCAGCAGCCCAGAAGCTAGACTCACAGATACGCAGTATTTT. This encodes CASSPEARLTDTQYF.

With respect to this clone: Other nucleotide sequences in the sample specify the same CDR3. The chain is built from TRBV19 and TRBJ1-2; 7 nucleotides match TRBD1. Germline lookup yields CDR1 LNHDA and CDR2 SQIVND (reference sequence). The ends lost 7 bases at V and 5 bases at J; junction bases unmatched: 7. The CDR3 is made up of 13 amino acids. For the CDR3, the DNA is TGTGCCAGTACCCCGGACAGGAGGTATGGCTACACCTTC. Protein sequence: CASTPDRRYGYTF. Complete variable domain (other parts from reference TRBV19 and TRBJ1-2): DGGITQSPKYLFRKEGQNVTLSCEQNLNHDAMYWYRQDPGQGLRLIYYSQIVNDFQKGDIAEGYSVSREKKESFPLTVTSAQKNPTAFYLCASTPDRRYGYTFGSGTRLTVV.

CDR3 DNA: TGCGCCAGCAGCCAACTAGACGAGCAGTACTTC. Protein: CASSQLDEQYF. V and J are TRBV4-1 and TRBJ2-7; D not resolved. The CDR3 covers 11 residues. Germline V CDR1 and CDR2: MGHRA, YSYEKL. The germline V and J ends were trimmed by 2 bases and 5 bases, with 4 bases remaining between them.

This clone was picked up a small number of times. The chain is built from TRBV9 and TRBJ1-6; 8 bases are shared with TRBD1. This CDR3 spans 16 amino acids. The germline CDR1 and CDR2 sequences are SGDLS and YYNGEE. With V trimmed by 2 bases and J by 6 bases, 7 bases remained unmatched. The CDR3 spells CASSVARDRSNSPLHF. The DNA for the CDR3 is TGTGCCAGCAGCGTGGCCCGGGACAGGAGTAATTCACCCCTCCACTTT.

The rearrangement uses TRBV27 and TRBJ2-7, with TRBD2 as a possible D gene (5 bases). CDR1 MNHEY and CDR2 SMNVEV come from the germline V gene (reference sequence). This CDR3 spans 15 amino acids. The germline V and J ends were trimmed by 6 bases and 2 bases, with 17 bases remaining between them. The CDR3 sequence: CASRGLRRKPYEQYV. Written as DNA, the CDR3 is TGTGCCAGCAGAGGACTCAGAAGGAAGCCCTACGAGCAGTACGTC.

The V and J genes are TRBV5-1 and TRBJ2-3; no definite D call. Germline loops: CDR1 SGHRS, CDR2 YFSETQ. Trimming pared 3 bases from V and 3 bases from J, leaving 2 bases between. There are 11 residues in the CDR3. The CDR3 bases are TGCGCCAGCAGCTCGACAGATACGCAGTATTTT. Protein sequence: CASSSTDTQYF.

CDR3 nucleotide sequence: TGTGCCAGCAGTGACCCCCGTGGCAGATCCTACGAGCAGTACTTC. Amino acids: CASSDPRGRSYEQYF. This chain connects TRBV6-1 to TRBJ2-7; D unclear. In germline, CDR1 is MNHNS, CDR2 SASEGT. The CDR3 totals 15 residues. Trimming pared 3 bases from V and 1 base from J, leaving 13 bases between.

The chain recombines TRBV9 with TRBJ2-1, with 9 bases identical to TRBD2. The CDR3 contains 22 residues. In germline, CDR1 is SGDLS, CDR2 YYNGEE. Unmatched junction bases numbered 19, after V lost 0 bases and J lost 0 bases. CDR3 nucleotides: TGTGCCAGCAGCGTAGTAGTTCCGGCGGGAGGGACACCATCACCCTCCTACAATGAGCAGTTCTTC. As protein: CASSVVVPAGGTPSPSYNEQFF. Full variable domain (outside the CDR3, taken from reference TRBV9 and TRBJ2-1): DSGVTQTPKHLITATGQRVTLRCSPRSGDLSVYWYQQSLDQGLQFLIQYYNGEERAKGNILERFSAQQFPDLHSELNLSSLELGDSALYFCASSVVVPAGGTPSPSYNEQFFGPGTRLTVL.

The chain joins TRBV5-6 to TRBJ2-5; TRBD2 aligns across 13 bases. J gave up 5 bases and V 4 bases, and 14 bases lay outside the gene matches. This CDR3 is 18 amino acids long. Per germline, CDR1 SGHDT and CDR2 YYEEEE. The CDR3 nucleotides read TGTGCCAGCAGCCCTGGACTAGCGGGGGCAATAATTCGGGAGACCCAGTACTTC. Encoded protein: CASSPGLAGAIIRETQYF.

The chain recombines TRBV18 with TRBJ1-2; D is uncertain. Trimming pared 3 bases from V and 4 bases from J, leaving 12 bases between. Per the germline V gene, CDR1 is KGHSH and CDR2 is LQKENI. This CDR3 contains 14 residues. Here the CDR3 DNA reads TGTGCCAGCTCACCTGATACGGGAGTCTATGGCTACACCTTC. Protein product: CASSPDTGVYGYTF. Together with reference TRBV18 and TRBJ1-2, the CDR3 gives the full variable domain: NAGVMQNPRHLVRRRGQEARLRCSPMKGHSHVYWYRQLPEEGLKFMVYLQKENIIDESGMPKERFSAEFPKEGPSILRIQQVVRGDSAAYFCASSPDTGVYGYTFGSGTRLTVV.

The gene calls are TRBV5-1 and TRBJ2-5; 11 bases agree with TRBD2. Trimming removed 0 bases from V and 4 bases from J; junction bases left unmatched: 8. The CDR3 runs to 17 residues. The germline V gene has CDR1 SGHRS and CDR2 YFSETQ. In DNA, the CDR3 is TGCGCCAGCAGCTTGGCCATCGGCCTAGCGGGAGGAGAGACCCAGTACTTC. This codes for CASSLAIGLAGGETQYF.

The chain uses TRBV2 and TRBJ2-5; a weak D match, TRBD2 (5 bases). The germline CDR1 and CDR2 sequences are SNHLY and FYNNEI. Trimming took 8 bases from V and 5 from J, leaving 18 bases between them. The CDR3 sequence is 14 residues long. This chain's CDR3 is CASSMTGGWETQYF. In nucleotides, the CDR3 is TGTGCCAGCTCTATGACTGGCGGGTGGGAGACCCAGTACTTC.

As DNA, the CDR3 is TGTGCCAGCAGTTTATGGGCAGGGAACACAGATACGCAGTATTTT. Its translation is CASSLWAGNTDTQYF. V is TRBV27 and J is TRBJ2-3; perhaps TRBD1 as D (5 bases). This CDR3 has 15 amino acids. V gave up 1 base and J gave up 2 bases, with 10 bases separating them. The germline V gene has CDR1 MNHEY and CDR2 SMNVEV (reference sequence).

Only one count was recorded for this clone. V is TRBV7-2 and J is TRBJ2-1; TRBD2 is a possible D gene (5 bases). The CDR3 is 15 amino acids. The germline gives CDR1 SGHTA, CDR2 FQGNSA. V was trimmed by 0 bases and J by 2 bases, leaving 8 bases between them. As DNA, the CDR3 is TGTGCCAGCAGCTTAGCAGCGGTCACCTACAATGAGCAGTTCTTC. It specifies CASSLAAVTYNEQFF.

This clone showed up just once. J is TRBJ2-7 and V is TRBV6-5, with TRBD1 identical over 8 bases. The germline CDR1 and CDR2 sequences are MNHEY and SVGAGI. V lost 6 bases, J lost 5 bases, and 9 bases stayed unmatched. The CDR3 has 14 residues. CDR3 amino acids: CASRQGGSSDEQYF. The CDR3 DNA sequence: TGTGCCAGCAGACAGGGGGGAAGTTCCGACGAGCAGTACTTC.

The V and J genes are TRBV10-3 and TRBJ1-1, with D uncertain. Germline CDR1 reads ENHRY; CDR2 reads SYGVKD. V was pared by 4 bases and J by 6 bases, with 12 bases between. CDR3 length equals 13 residues. DNA for the CDR3: TGTGCCATCAGTGGACACAGTCCCCCTGAAGCTTTCTTT. This codes for CAISGHSPPEAFF.